This T cell receptor (beta chain) is drawn from a study of beta chain features in type 1 diabetes. Broader study findings: Patients with Type 1 diabetes showed moderately but significantly shorter TCRB CDR3s in all four CD4+ subsets.

Germline CDR1 is MGHDK and CDR2 is SYGVNS. This CDR3 comprises 15 residues. V was shortened by 6 bases and J by 1 base, with 13 bases between the two germline ends. Reverse transcription of all isolated RNA meant that expressed TCRB transcripts were sequenced. Some clones are missing from TCRdb's copy, which holds only in-frame ones; the method was immunoSEQ multiplex PCR. The table includes more than 550,000 clones, about 14% detected once. As regards this clone: Its antigen is undetermined.

The clonotype comes from a man in his late teens or twenties with type 1 diabetes. The chain links TRBV25-1 to TRBJ2-1, with D possibly being TRBD2 (6 bases). Input material: naive CD4+ T cells from blood. In DNA, the CDR3 is TGTGCCAGCAGGGCCGGAGGGGTTTCCTACAATGAGCAGTTCTTC. Residues: CASRAGGVSYNEQFF. Using reference TRBV25-1 and TRBJ2-1 for the parts outside the CDR3, the full variable domain is EADIYQTPRYLVIGTGKKITLECSQTMGHDKMYWYQQDPGMELHLIHYSYGVNSTEKGDLSSESTVSRIRTEHFPLTLESARPSHTSQYLCASRAGGVSYNEQFFGPGTRLTVL.